One TCR beta chain is described in this entry. Its antigen remains unknown. The data originate from a study of CD4 T cells in relation to SARS-CoV-2 and coronaviruses. Study background: No peptide or an HIV-1 Nef peptide pool served as negative control. Study outcomes and limitations: In roughly 60% of donors, memory CD4+ clonotypes crossrecognized SARS-CoV-2 and at least one common cold coronavirus spike. SARS-CoV-2-driven expansion was significantly weaker in crossreactive than monoreactive clones.

V lost 3 bases and J 2 bases, leaving 11 bases between the germline ends. The CDR3 runs 14 residues. Germline V gives CDR1 LNHDA, CDR2 SQIVND (reference sequence). Before the COVID-19 pandemic, during about 2011-2019, CD4+ T cells were taken from unexposed donors. After approximately ten days of culture, CD4+ T cells were isolated. Unexposed-donor CD4+ T cells were probed with SARS-CoV-2 S/N and four cold-coronavirus spikes, cells permitting. Sequencing was performed with immunoSEQ multiplex PCR; in TCRdb, only in-frame clones are kept and a portion is missing. The sample lists 15,000 to 20,000 clones, roughly 82% occurring once.

Sequencing used CD4+ T cells from PBMCs, cultured in vitro. This receptor was taken from a human donor in good health. V is TRBV19 and J is TRBJ2-7; D call uncertain. In DNA, the CDR3 is TGTGCCAGTAGTATCGGGCCAGCCACCTACGAGCAGTACTTC. The encoded protein is CASSIGPATYEQYF.